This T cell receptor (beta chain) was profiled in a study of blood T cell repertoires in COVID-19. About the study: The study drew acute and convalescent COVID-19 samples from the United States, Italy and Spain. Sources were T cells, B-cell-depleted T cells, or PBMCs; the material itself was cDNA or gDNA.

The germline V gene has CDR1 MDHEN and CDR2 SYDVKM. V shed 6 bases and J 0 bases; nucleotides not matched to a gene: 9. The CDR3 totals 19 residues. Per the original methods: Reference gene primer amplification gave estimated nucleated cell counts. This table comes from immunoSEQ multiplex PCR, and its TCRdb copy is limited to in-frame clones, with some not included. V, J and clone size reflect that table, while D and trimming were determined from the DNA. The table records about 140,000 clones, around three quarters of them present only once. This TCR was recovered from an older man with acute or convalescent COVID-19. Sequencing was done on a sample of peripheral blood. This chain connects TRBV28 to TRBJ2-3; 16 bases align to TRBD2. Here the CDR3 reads CASRTTGLAGGISTDTQYF. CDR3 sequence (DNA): TGTGCCAGCAGGACGACGGGACTAGCGGGGGGGATTAGCACAGATACGCAGTATTTT.